Given below is one T cell receptor beta chain in context. The sample comes from a study of cytomegalovirus exposure and HLA in healthy donors. PCR used 60 Vbeta primers and 13 Jbeta primers. This table comes from immunoSEQ multiplex PCR, and its TCRdb copy is limited to in-frame clones, with some not included. The table lists 200,000 or so clones, roughly 80% of them singletons. The CDR3 loop spans 12 amino acids. CDR1 and CDR2 from the germline V gene are SNHLY and FYNNEI. The ends were cut back, 9 bases at V and 2 bases at J, with 11 bases in the middle. The chain has TRBV2 and TRBJ2-7, with D possibly matching TRBD2 (5 bases). Material: PBMCs. This receptor was identified in a woman aged 30 to 39 in good health and CMV-seropositive. The CDR3 reads CASSEVPYEQYF. CDR3 coding DNA: TGTGCCAGTTCGGAGGTGCCCTACGAGCAGTACTTC.